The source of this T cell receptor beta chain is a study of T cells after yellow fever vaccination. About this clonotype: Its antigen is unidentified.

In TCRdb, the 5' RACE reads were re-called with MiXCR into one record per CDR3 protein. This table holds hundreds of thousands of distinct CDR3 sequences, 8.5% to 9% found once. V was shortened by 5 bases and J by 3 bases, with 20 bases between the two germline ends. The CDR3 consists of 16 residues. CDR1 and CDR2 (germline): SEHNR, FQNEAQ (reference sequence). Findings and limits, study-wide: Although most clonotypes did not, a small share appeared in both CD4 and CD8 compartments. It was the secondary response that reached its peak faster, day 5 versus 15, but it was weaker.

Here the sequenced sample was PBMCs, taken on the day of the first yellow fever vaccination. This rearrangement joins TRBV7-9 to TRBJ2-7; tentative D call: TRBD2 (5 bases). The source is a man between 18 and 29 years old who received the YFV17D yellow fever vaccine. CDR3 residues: CASSPDGFLTIYEQYF. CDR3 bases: TGTGCCAGCAGCCCGGACGGTTTTTTGACTATCTACGAGCAGTACTTC.